This T cell receptor beta chain was profiled in a study of blood T cell repertoires in COVID-19. Study summary: Some COVID-19 samples were acute and others convalescent; all came from the United States, Italy and Spain.

Looked up from germline, CDR1 is GTSNPN and CDR2 is SVGIG (reference sequence). V lost 1 base to trimming and J lost 0 bases, with 11 bases between them. This CDR3 contains 15 residues. In the authors' methods: For nucleated cells, counts were estimated from reference gene primer amplification. The table came from immunoSEQ multiplex PCR; TCRdb's copy has only in-frame clones and leaves some out. The DNA was the basis for D and trimming; V, J and clone size are from that table. The table records roughly 280,000 clones, 86% of them present only once. The chain uses TRBV30 and TRBJ2-3; the D gene is possibly TRBD2 (6 bases). The sequenced sample was peripheral blood. The TCR originated in a man aged 18 to 29 with active or convalescent COVID-19. The chain's CDR3 is CAWSGGGSSTDTQYF. For the CDR3, the DNA is TGTGCCTGGAGTGGGGGAGGAAGCAGCACAGATACGCAGTATTTT.